This record looks at one T cell receptor beta chain sequence and its context. Trimming stripped 0 bases from V and 4 bases from J, with 10 bases between. Germline CDR1 and CDR2: SGHRS and YFSETQ. The CDR3 runs to 14 residues. These data come from a study of blood T cell repertoires in COVID-19. Study summary: T cells, B-cell-depleted T cells, or PBMCs provided the cDNA or gDNA that served as material.

The authors' processing: Estimation of nucleated cell counts relied on the amplification of reference gene primers. This table comes from immunoSEQ multiplex PCR, and its TCRdb copy is limited to in-frame clones, with some not included. Clone size and the V and J calls come from that table; the DNA yielded D and trimming. This table holds 120,000 to 150,000 clones, 75% to 85% found once. The sequence was collected from a man in his sixties with active or convalescent COVID-19. Sequencing was done on a sample of peripheral blood. The rearrangement links TRBV5-1 to TRBJ2-5, with TRBD2 as a possible D gene (6 bases). The CDR3 DNA sequence: TGCGCCAGCAGCTTGGCCGGGGGTCCAGAGACCCAGTACTTC. Encoded protein: CASSLAGGPETQYF.